This is a list of T cell receptor beta chains from one sample in a study of blood T cell repertoires in COVID-19. TCRdb's table, derived via immunoSEQ multiplex PCR, lists solely in-frame clones and lacks some. The sample includes some 80,000 clones, roughly 84% seen only once; the top ten take approximately 11%. What was sequenced was peripheral blood. Receptor source: a man aged 55 to 70 with COVID-19, enrolled during active disease. The CDR3 runs from the conserved cysteine through the conserved F or W. Fields, in order: D gene, clone size, V gene, CDR3 length, J gene, CDR3 DNA, CDR3 protein. A D gene is named only where the DNA matches it firmly. Clone size is stated in some rows and not others, as once, few, many or a class when expanded.

.	once	TRBV25-1	13	TRBJ2-3	TGTGCCAGCAGTGGAGAGGCAACAGATACGCAGTATTTT	CASSGEATDTQYF
.	.	TRBV19	15	TRBJ1-2	TGTGCCAGTAGTCCTCGAATCAGGCGGGTCCATGGCTACACCTTC	CASSPRIRRVHGYTF
.	.	TRBV6-5	15	TRBJ2-7	TGTGCCAGCATCCTCGCCTCAGGGATCTCCTACGAGCAGTACTTC	CASILASGISYEQYF
.	.	TRBV9	14	TRBJ2-5	TGTGCCAGCAGCGTCGGAGGGAATGAAGAGACCCAGTACTTC	CASSVGGNEETQYF
.	.	TRBV19	15	TRBJ1-1	TGTGCCAGTAGTATATCGGGGTTACTCCAACTTGAAGCTTTCTTT	CASSISGLLQLEAFF
.	.	TRBV5-1	18	TRBJ1-4	TGCGCCAGCAGCTTGGGATATTTTTCCGGACAGAGTAATGAAAAACTGTTTTTT	CASSLGYFSGQSNEKLFF
.	few	TRBV18	14	TRBJ2-5	TGTGCCAGCTCACAAGGGGCTCAACAAGAGACCCAGTACTTC	CASSQGAQQETQYF
.	.	TRBV3-1/TRBV3-2	14	TRBJ1-2	TGTGCCAGCAGCCCGCGGGTTACTAACTATGGCTACACCTTC	CASSPRVTNYGYTF
.	once	TRBV19	18	TRBJ1-3	TGTGCCAGTAGTTCACGTTTTTCGGGTGAGAACTCTGGAAACACCATATATTTT	CASSSRFSGENSGNTIYF
TRBD1	.	TRBV6-6	16	TRBJ2-3	TGTGCCAGCAGTTCCGGGACAGGGGGCCCCACAGATACGCAGTATTTT	CASSSGTGGPTDTQYF
.	.	TRBV2	15	TRBJ1-3	TGTGCCAGCAGACCGCAGGGCCTCTCTGGAAACACCATATATTTT	CASRPQGLSGNTIYF
.	.	TRBV10-2	13	TRBJ2-7	TGCGCCAGCAGCGTGGACTACATGGACGAGCAGTACTTC	CASSVDYMDEQYF
.	few	TRBV9	12	TRBJ1-1	TGTGCCAGCAGCCGAGGACAGACTGAAGCTTTCTTT	CASSRGQTEAFF
.	.	TRBV5-1	14	TRBJ2-3	TGCGCCAGCAGCTTGGGACAGATCACAGATACGCAGTATTTT	CASSLGQITDTQYF
TRBD2	few	TRBV3-1/TRBV3-2	15	TRBJ2-3	TGTGCCAGCAGCCTACGGGACTACCTCACAGATACGCAGTATTTT	CASSLRDYLTDTQYF
TRBD1	.	TRBV28	15	TRBJ2-5	TGTGCCAGCAGTCCCTCAGGGGGCTCTGGAGAGACCCAGTACTTC	CASSPSGGSGETQYF
.	.	TRBV6-1	13	TRBJ1-6	TGTGCCAGCAGTGAAACCAGGGATTCACCCCTCCACTTT	CASSETRDSPLHF
TRBD2	.	TRBV9	15	TRBJ2-1	TGTGCCAGCAGCGTGTTAACCGGGACTAAGAATGAGCAGTTCTTC	CASSVLTGTKNEQFF
.	.	TRBV12-3/TRBV12-4	13	TRBJ2-1	TGTGCCAGCAGTTTAGGCCCACGCCCCGGGCAGTTCTTC	CASSLGPRPGQFF
TRBD1	.	TRBV7-9	16	TRBJ1-5	TGTGCCAGCAGCCCGGGACAGCGAGCGAGCAATCAGCCCCAGCATTTT	CASSPGQRASNQPQHF
TRBD1	.	TRBV10-1	14	TRBJ2-2	TGCGCCAGCTCCGGGACAGAGAACACCGGGGAGCTGTTTTTT	CASSGTENTGELFF
TRBD1	.	TRBV5-4	14	TRBJ1-2	TGTGCCAGCAGCCCACGGACAGGCGTCAATGGCTACACCTTC	CASSPRTGVNGYTF